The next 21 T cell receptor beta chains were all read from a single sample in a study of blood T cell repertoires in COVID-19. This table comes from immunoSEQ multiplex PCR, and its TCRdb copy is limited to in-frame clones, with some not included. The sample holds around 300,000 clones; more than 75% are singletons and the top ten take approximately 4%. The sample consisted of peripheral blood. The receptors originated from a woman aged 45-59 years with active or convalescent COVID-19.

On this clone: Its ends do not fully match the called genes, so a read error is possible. The CDR3 DNA reads TGTGCCAGCAGCATAGCGGGGGGGTTTGATGAGCAGTTCTTC. Its translation: CASSIAGGFDEQFF. The rearrangement uses TRBV7-2 and TRBJ2-1; 11 bases are shared with TRBD2. CDR3 size: 14 residues. Germline lookup yields CDR1 SGHTA and CDR2 FQGNSA.

The CDR3 DNA sequence: TGCAGTGCTAGTCCCCTAGCGGGAGGCGATGGGGCCACAGATACGCAGTATTTT. Translation: CSASPLAGGDGATDTQYF. This chain joins TRBV20-1 and TRBJ2-3; TRBD2 agrees at 11 bases. The CDR3 is made up of 18 amino acids. Germline V CDR1 and CDR2: DFQATT, SNEGSKA (reference sequence). The V segment lost 3 bases and the J segment 2 bases; nucleotides outside the gene matches: 13.

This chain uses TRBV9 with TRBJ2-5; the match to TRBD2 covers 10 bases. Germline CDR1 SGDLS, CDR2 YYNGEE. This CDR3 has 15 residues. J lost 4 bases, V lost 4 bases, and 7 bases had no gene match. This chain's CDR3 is CASSLWTSGGETQYF. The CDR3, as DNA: TGTGCCAGCAGCTTATGGACTAGCGGCGGAGAGACCCAGTACTTC.

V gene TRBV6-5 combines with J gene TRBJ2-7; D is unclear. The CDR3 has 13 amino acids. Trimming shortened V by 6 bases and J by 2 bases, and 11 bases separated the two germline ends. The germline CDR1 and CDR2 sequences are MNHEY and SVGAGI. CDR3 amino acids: CASSRTETYEQYF. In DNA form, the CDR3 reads TGTGCCAGCAGCCGCACTGAGACCTACGAGCAGTACTTC.

The CDR3 DNA follows: TGTGCCAGCAGCTTGGAGGGGAGGGTCGGCGAAAAACTGTTTTTT. It yields the protein CASSLEGRVGEKLFF. The chain couples TRBV5-4 to TRBJ1-4; a possible D gene is TRBD1 (5 bases). V lost 0 bases, J lost 8 bases, and 14 bases lay in between. Per the germline V gene, CDR1 is SGHNT and CDR2 is YYREEE (reference sequence). The length of the CDR3 is 15 residues.

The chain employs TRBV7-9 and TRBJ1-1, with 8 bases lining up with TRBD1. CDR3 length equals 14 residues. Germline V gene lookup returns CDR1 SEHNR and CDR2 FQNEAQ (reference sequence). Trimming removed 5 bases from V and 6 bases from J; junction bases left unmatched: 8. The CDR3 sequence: CASSRQGPSSEAFF. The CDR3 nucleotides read TGTGCCAGCAGCCGACAGGGGCCTAGTTCTGAAGCTTTCTTT.

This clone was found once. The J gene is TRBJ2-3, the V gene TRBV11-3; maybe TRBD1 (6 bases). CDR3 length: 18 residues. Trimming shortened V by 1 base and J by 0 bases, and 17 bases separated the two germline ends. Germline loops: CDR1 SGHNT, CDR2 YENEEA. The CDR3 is CASSLGVTGHKSTDTQYF. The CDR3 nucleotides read TGTGCCAGCAGCTTAGGCGTCACGGGACACAAGAGCACAGATACGCAGTATTTT. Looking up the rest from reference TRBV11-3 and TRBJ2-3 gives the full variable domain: EAGVVQSPRYKIIEKKQPVAFWCNPISGHNTLYWYLQNLGQGPELLIRYENEEAVDDSQLPKDRFSAERLKGVDSTLKIQPAELGDSAVYLCASSLGVTGHKSTDTQYFGPGTRLTVL.

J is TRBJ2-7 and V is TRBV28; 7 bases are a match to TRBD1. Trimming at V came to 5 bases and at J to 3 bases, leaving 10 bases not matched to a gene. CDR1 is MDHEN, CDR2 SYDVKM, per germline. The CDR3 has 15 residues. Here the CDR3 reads CASSPRQGSSYEQYF. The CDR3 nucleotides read TGTGCCAGCAGTCCGAGACAGGGAAGCAGCTACGAGCAGTACTTC.

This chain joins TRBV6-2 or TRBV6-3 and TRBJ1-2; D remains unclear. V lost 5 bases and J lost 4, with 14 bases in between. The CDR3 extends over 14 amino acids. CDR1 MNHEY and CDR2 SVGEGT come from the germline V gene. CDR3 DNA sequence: TGTGCCAGCAGTGCCCTCGGTCTTGGCTATGGCTACACCTTC. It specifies CASSALGLGYGYTF.

CDR3 protein: CASSLGTRNYEQYF. The CDR3 DNA reads as TGTGCCAGCAGCTTAGGGACAAGGAACTACGAGCAGTACTTC. V is TRBV11-2 and J is TRBJ2-7, with D maybe TRBD1 (5 bases). Looked up from germline, CDR1 is SGHAT and CDR2 is FQNNGV. The CDR3 contains 14 residues. Trimming cost V 1 base and J 3 bases, with 10 bases left between them.

This chain's CDR3 is CASSLQSTDTQYF. The DNA for the CDR3 is TGTGCCAGCTCACTCCAGAGCACAGATACGCAGTATTTT. V is TRBV18 and J is TRBJ2-3, with D unresolved. Trimming took off 4 bases at V and 0 bases at J, with 5 bases between the two ends. This CDR3 spans 13 amino acids. Per the germline V gene, CDR1 is KGHSH and CDR2 is LQKENI.

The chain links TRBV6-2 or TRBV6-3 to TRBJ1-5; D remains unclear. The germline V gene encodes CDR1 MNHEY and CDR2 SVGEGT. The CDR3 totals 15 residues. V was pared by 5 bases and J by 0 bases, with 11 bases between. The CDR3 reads CASSKPNSSNQPQHF. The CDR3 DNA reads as TGTGCCAGCAGTAAACCTAACAGTAGCAATCAGCCCCAGCATTTT.

The CDR3 sequence is CASSSGGQINNEQFF. The DNA of the CDR3 is TGTGCCAGCAGCTCCGGCGGACAGATTAACAATGAGCAGTTCTTC. The chain carries TRBV7-3 and TRBJ2-1, with D perhaps matching TRBD1 (6 bases). CDR3 size: 15 residues. Germline CDR1 SGHTA, CDR2 FQGTGA. Trimming removed 4 bases from V and 5 bases from J, with 15 bases in between.

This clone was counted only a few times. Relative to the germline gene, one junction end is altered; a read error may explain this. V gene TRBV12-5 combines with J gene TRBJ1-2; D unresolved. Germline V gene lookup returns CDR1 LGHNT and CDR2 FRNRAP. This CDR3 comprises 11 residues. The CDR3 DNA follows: TGTGCTAGTGGTTCTCGAGGGAGTCCGCGCTTC. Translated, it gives CASGSRGSPRF.

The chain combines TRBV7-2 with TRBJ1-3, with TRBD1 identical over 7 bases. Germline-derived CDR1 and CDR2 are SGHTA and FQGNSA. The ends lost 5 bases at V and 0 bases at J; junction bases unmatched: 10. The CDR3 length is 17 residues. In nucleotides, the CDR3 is TGTGCCAGCAGCCTATCGACAGGGTCCTACTCTGGAAACACCATATATTTT. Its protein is CASSLSTGSYSGNTIYF.

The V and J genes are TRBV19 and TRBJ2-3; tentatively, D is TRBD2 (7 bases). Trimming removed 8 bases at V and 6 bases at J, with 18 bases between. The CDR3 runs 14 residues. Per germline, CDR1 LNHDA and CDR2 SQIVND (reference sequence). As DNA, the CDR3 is TGTGCCAGTGTTACCCGGGGGGCCCCTGATACGCAGTATTTT. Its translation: CASVTRGAPDTQYF.

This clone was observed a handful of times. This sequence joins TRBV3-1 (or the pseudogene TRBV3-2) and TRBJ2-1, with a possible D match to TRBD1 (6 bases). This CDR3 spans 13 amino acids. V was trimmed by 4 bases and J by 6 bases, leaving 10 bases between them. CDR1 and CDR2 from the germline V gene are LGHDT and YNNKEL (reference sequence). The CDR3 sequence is CASSLHRANEQFF. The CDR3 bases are TGTGCCAGCAGCCTACACAGGGCCAATGAGCAGTTCTTC.

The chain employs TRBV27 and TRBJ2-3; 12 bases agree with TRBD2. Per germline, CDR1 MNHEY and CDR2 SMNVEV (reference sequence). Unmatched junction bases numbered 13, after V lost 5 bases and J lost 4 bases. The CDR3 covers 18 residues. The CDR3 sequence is CASSILGLAGRGPDTQYF. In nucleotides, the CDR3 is TGTGCCAGCAGTATACTTGGACTAGCGGGAAGGGGGCCAGATACGCAGTATTTT.

CDR3 coding DNA: TGTGCCAGCAGCTTAAGAGGGTGGGCCGGGGAGCTGTTTTTT. It is translated as CASSLRGWAGELFF. The J gene is TRBJ2-2, the V gene TRBV7-9; TRBD2 might be the D (5 bases). This CDR3 is 14 amino acids long. Per germline, CDR1 SEHNR and CDR2 FQNEAQ (reference sequence). Trimming took 2 bases from V and 6 from J, leaving 10 bases between them.

Written as DNA, the CDR3 is TGTGCCAGCAGCCCCTCGATAGTAAGCACAGATACGCAGTATTTT. Its translation is CASSPSIVSTDTQYF. The chain is built from TRBV3-1 (or the pseudogene TRBV3-2) and TRBJ2-3; no reliable D call. V lost 4 bases, J lost 0 bases, and 11 bases lay in between. CDR1 is LGHDT, CDR2 YNNKEL, per germline (reference sequence). CDR3 length: 15 residues.

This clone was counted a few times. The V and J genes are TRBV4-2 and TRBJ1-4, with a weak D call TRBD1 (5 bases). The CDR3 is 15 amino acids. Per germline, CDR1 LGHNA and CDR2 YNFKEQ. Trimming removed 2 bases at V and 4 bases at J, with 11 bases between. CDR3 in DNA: TGTGCCAGCAGCCAATCAGGGACTCTTAATGAAAAACTGTTTTTT. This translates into CASSQSGTLNEKLFF.